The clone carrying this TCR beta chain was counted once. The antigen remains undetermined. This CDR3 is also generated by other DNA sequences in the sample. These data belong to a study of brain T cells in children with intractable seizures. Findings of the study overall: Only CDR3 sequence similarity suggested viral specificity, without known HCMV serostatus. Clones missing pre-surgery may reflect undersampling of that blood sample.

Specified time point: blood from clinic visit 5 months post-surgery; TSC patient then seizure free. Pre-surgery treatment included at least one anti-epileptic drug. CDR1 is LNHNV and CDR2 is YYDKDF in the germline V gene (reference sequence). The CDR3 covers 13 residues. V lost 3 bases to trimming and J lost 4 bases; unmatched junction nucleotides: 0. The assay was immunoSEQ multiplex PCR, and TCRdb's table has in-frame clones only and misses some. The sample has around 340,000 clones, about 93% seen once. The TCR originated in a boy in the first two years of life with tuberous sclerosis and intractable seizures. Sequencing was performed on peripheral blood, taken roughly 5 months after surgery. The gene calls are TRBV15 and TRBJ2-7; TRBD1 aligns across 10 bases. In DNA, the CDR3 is TGTGCCACCAGCAGGGACAGGGGGTACGAGCAGTACTTC. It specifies CATSRDRGYEQYF.